This TCR beta chain stems from a study of shared clonotypes between healthy human individuals. Study overall: Three plates were used per donor for CD4 naive, three for CD4 memory, two for CD8 naive and one for CD8 memory.

Measured with immunoSEQ multiplex PCR; TCRdb has only the in-frame clones, and not every one. The sample lists around 600,000 clones; 95% were seen once. Naive CD8 cells comprised CD45RO-negative, CCR7-positively selected cells, excluding terminally differentiated effector memory CD45RA+ cells. Every one of the donors was a Caucasian adult that lived in Nashville, Tennessee. Trimming took 0 bases from V and 3 from J, leaving 12 bases between them. The CDR3 covers 14 residues. Germline V gives CDR1 SQVTM, CDR2 ANQGSEA. The genes are TRBV29-1 and TRBJ2-7; a weak D match, TRBD1 (5 bases). Material: naive CD8+ T cells sorted from blood. This receptor was identified in a woman in her thirties in good health. DNA of the CDR3: TGCAGCGTTGAAGAGGTAGGCAGGGTCTACGAGCAGTACTTC. Its protein is CSVEEVGRVYEQYF.